The 8 T cell receptor beta chains presented below share a single source sample, sequenced in a study of T cell repertoires in cytomegalovirus infection. Antigens of these TCRs are unknown. One entry per CDR3 protein results from TCRdb running MiXCR on the reads. The sample includes around 100,000 distinct CDR3 sequences, about 40% of them seen just once. Source: CD8+ T cells from cultured PBMCs, taken from culture after CMV antigen stimulation. These receptor sequences come from a human donor in good health (CMV status not recorded). Some clones in this sample may be carry-over from other donors' samples.

This clonotype was seen ten or more times. J is TRBJ2-7 and V is TRBV19, with D perhaps matching TRBD1 or TRBD2 (5 bases each). V lost 4 bases to trimming and J lost 3 bases, with 13 bases between them. Germline values: CDR1 LNHDA, CDR2 SQIVND (reference sequence). This CDR3 has 14 amino acids. CDR3 region: CASSTGTGGYEQYF. CDR3 nucleotides: TGTGCCAGTAGTACCGGGACCGGAGGCTACGAGCAGTACTTC.

This clonotype was counted only a few times. This sequence joins TRBV7-6 and TRBJ2-5; D is undetermined. The V and J ends lost 0 bases and 0 bases respectively, with 5 bases between them. Germline CDR1 reads SGHVS; CDR2 reads FNYEAQ. The CDR3 extends over 14 amino acids. The CDR3 loop reads CASSLARYQETQYF. CDR3 DNA: TGTGCCAGCAGCTTAGCGCGCTACCAAGAGACCCAGTACTTC.

In its sample, this clonotype was seen a few times. The V call is TRBV24-1, the J call TRBJ2-2; tentatively, D is TRBD1 or TRBD2 (5 bases each). Germline V gives CDR1 KGHDR, CDR2 SFDVKD. This CDR3 has 16 amino acids. V lost 0 bases and J lost 5, with 12 bases in between. CDR3 protein: CATSDLEGLGTGELFF. CDR3 in DNA: TGTGCCACCAGTGATTTGGAGGGGTTGGGAACCGGGGAGCTGTTTTTT.

This clonotype has more than one count but fewer than ten. This sequence joins TRBV5-1 and TRBJ1-2; TRBD1 might be the D (5 bases). V shed 3 bases and J shed 0 bases, with 15 bases lying between them. The V gene's germline CDR1 is SGHRS and CDR2 YFSETQ. This CDR3 region has 16 residues. DNA for the CDR3: TGCGCCAGCAGCTCCAGGGAGGTCGGCTCTAACTATGGCTACACCTTC. Residues: CASSSREVGSNYGYTF.

The CDR3 region is CSAGRSNTEAFF. CDR3 DNA: TGCAGCGCCGGCCGGTCGAACACTGAAGCTTTCTTT. The J gene is TRBJ1-1, the V gene TRBV29-1, with no clear D. Per the germline V gene, CDR1 is SQVTM and CDR2 is ANQGSEA. V lost 7 bases and J 1 base, leaving 10 bases between the germline ends. The CDR3 contains 12 residues. Combining the CDR3 with reference TRBV29-1 and TRBJ1-1 gives the whole variable domain SAVISQKPSRDICQRGTSLTIQCQVDSQVTMMFWYRQQPGQSLTLIATANQGSEATYESGFVIDKFPISRPNLTFSTLTVSNMSPEDSSIYLCSAGRSNTEAFFGQGTRLTVV.

This clonotype was seen many times. The rearrangement joins TRBV7-6 to TRBJ2-7, with a tentative D call TRBD1 (6 bases). CDR1 and CDR2 (germline): SGHVS, FNYEAQ. The V and J ends lost 5 bases and 3 bases respectively, with 17 bases between them. The CDR3 has 15 residues. CDR3 sequence reads: CASSARQAGDYEQYF. For the CDR3, the DNA is TGTGCCAGCAGCGCGCGACAGGCTGGGGACTACGAGCAGTACTTC. Complete variable domain (other parts from reference TRBV7-6 and TRBJ2-7): GAGVSQSPRYKVTKRGQDVALRCDPISGHVSLYWYRQALGQGPEFLTYFNYEAQQDKSGLPNDRFSAERPEGSISTLTIQRTEQRDSAMYRCASSARQAGDYEQYFGPGTRLTVT.

A few counts support this clonotype. The V and J genes are TRBV7-9 and TRBJ2-5; the match to TRBD2 covers 9 bases. The CDR3 has 19 residues. Germline CDR1 SEHNR, CDR2 FQNEAQ (reference sequence). V gave up 3 bases and J gave up 5 bases; unmatched junction bases: 19. DNA of the CDR3: TGTGCCAGCAGCTTCGGTAGCGGCGGATTAGCGGGGGAATGGGAGACCCAGTACTTC. It encodes CASSFGSGGLAGEWETQYF.

The chain joins TRBV29-1 to TRBJ1-2; 12 nucleotides agree with TRBD1. CDR1 and CDR2 from the germline V gene are SQVTM and ANQGSEA. Trimming took 1 base from V and 4 from J; bases not matched to a gene: 4. The CDR3 spans 15 residues. DNA for the CDR3: TGCAGCGTTGAAGGCGGGACAGGGGGCGGCTATGGCTACACCTTC. This sequence encodes CSVEGGTGGGYGYTF. The variable domain in full, with the rest retrieved from reference TRBV29-1 and TRBJ1-2, is SAVISQKPSRDICQRGTSLTIQCQVDSQVTMMFWYRQQPGQSLTLIATANQGSEATYESGFVIDKFPISRPNLTFSTLTVSNMSPEDSSIYLCSVEGGTGGGYGYTFGSGTRLTVV.